This TCR beta chain was obtained from a study of shared clonotypes between healthy human individuals. The wider study: The donor group consisted of two women and a few men, aged 18 to 49.

Generated by immunoSEQ multiplex PCR, the TCRdb table keeps only in-frame clones and is missing some. The profile shows about 510,000 clones, more than 65% of them singletons. The CDR3 has 13 residues. V gave up 4 bases and J gave up 2 bases; unmatched junction bases: 2. Germline CDR1 and CDR2: SGHRS and YFSETQ. This sequence joins TRBV5-1 and TRBJ1-2; 7 nucleotides line up with TRBD1. What was sequenced was PBMCs. The sequence was obtained from a woman between 35 and 50 years old in good health. Some clones in this sample may be carry-over from other donors' samples. For the CDR3, the DNA is TGCGCCAGCAGCCGGGACAGAAACTATGGCTACACCTTC. It is translated as CASSRDRNYGYTF.